Below are 4 T cell receptor beta chains sequenced from a single sample in a study of T cell repertoires in cytomegalovirus infection (dated by TCRdb to between 2017 and 2020). Instrument used: Illumina HiSeq 1500. TCRdb took the public reads, trimmed them with fastp at Q25, ran MiXCR for clone calling and kept in-frame beta chains. Identical CDR3 proteins give one entry, which carries the most common genes and DNA. The sample table contains roughly 990,000 distinct CDR3 sequences; only one count was recorded for under 40% of them. 13% of the sample lies in the top ten. Interpreted using the paper, the treatment or condition label stands for: in vitro stimulation with specific CMV peptide epitopes to enrich CMV-specific T cells. Antigen specificity for these receptors is unknown. The sample was cultured CD8+ T cells from PBMCs, taken from culture after CMV antigen stimulation. These receptor sequences come from a human donor in good health (CMV status not recorded). Some clones in this sample may be carry-over from other donors' samples.

This rearrangement joins TRBV6-2 or TRBV6-3 to TRBJ2-7; 11 bases are shared with TRBD1. J gave up 4 bases and V 6 bases, and 8 bases lay outside the gene matches. In germline, CDR1 is MNHEY, CDR2 SVGEGT. This CDR3 is built from 15 residues. CDR3 in amino acids: CASSLPGQGVYEQYV. DNA of the CDR3: TGTGCCAGCAGCCTTCCGGGACAGGGGGTTTACGAGCAGTACGTC.

This clonotype was counted a few times. The J gene is TRBJ2-5, the V gene TRBV7-9; 12 bases map to TRBD1. This CDR3 contains 16 residues. The V gene's germline CDR1 is SEHNR and CDR2 FQNEAQ (reference sequence). Germline trimming cut 6 bases from V and 5 bases from J; bases unmatched to any gene: 10. CDR3: CASRRDRGRFGETQYF. CDR3 nucleotides: TGTGCCAGCAGGAGGGACAGGGGGCGATTCGGGGAGACCCAGTACTTC.

V and J are TRBV27 and TRBJ2-1; tentatively, D is TRBD2 (7 bases). The CDR3 is 15 amino acids. Trimming cost V 6 bases and J 1 base, with 13 bases left between them. The germline CDR1 and CDR2 sequences are MNHEY and SMNVEV (reference sequence). CDR3 in amino acids: CASRGGGASYNEQFF. The CDR3 DNA sequence: TGTGCCAGCAGAGGGGGGGGGGCTTCCTACAATGAGCAGTTCTTC.

Points on this clonotype: The junction differs from germline at one of its ends, possibly a read error. The V gene is TRBV2, the J gene TRBJ2-1; TRBD1 matches 8 bases. This CDR3 contains 16 residues. CDR1 is SNHLY, CDR2 FYNNEI, per germline. The CDR3, as DNA: TGTGCCAACAGTGCCCCAACAGGGGGATCCTACAATGAGCAGTTCTTC. The encoded protein is CANSAPTGGSYNEQFF. The full variable domain, rest sourced from reference TRBV2 and TRBJ2-1, is EPEVTQTPSHQVTQMGQEVILRCVPISNHLYFYWYRQILGQKVEFLVSFYNNEISEKSEIFDDQFSVERPDGSNFTLKIRSTKLEDSAMYFCANSAPTGGSYNEQFFGPGTRLTVL.